A selection of T cell receptor beta chains follows, all from one sample in a study of blood T cell repertoires in COVID-19. Clones were read by immunoSEQ multiplex PCR, and TCRdb kept only the in-frame ones, dropping some. The sample yields hundreds of thousands of clones, more than 85% seen once. The sample taken for sequencing was PBMCs or T cells enriched from blood (not recorded which). All receptors derive from a woman aged 55 to 70 who had recovered from COVID-19. CDR3s include the opening cysteine and the closing phenylalanine or tryptophan. A D gene is named only where the DNA matches it firmly. Clone size is not always given. Where it is, it says once, few, many or a class for expanded clones.

CDR3aa: CASSQQDIPNTGELFF; CDR3nt: TGTGCCAGCAGTCAACAGGACATTCCGAACACCGGGGAGCTGTTTTTT; len: 16; v_gene: TRBV2; abundance: NA; d_gene: NA; j_gene: TRBJ2-2
CDR3aa: CATSDFGLRHEETQYF; CDR3nt: TGTGCCACCAGTGATTTTGGGCTTAGACACGAAGAGACCCAGTACTTC; len: 16; v_gene: TRBV24-1; abundance: NA; d_gene: NA; j_gene: TRBJ2-5
CDR3aa: CASTRGANTEAFF; CDR3nt: TGCGCCAGCACCCGGGGGGCGAACACTGAAGCTTTCTTT; len: 13; v_gene: TRBV10-1; abundance: NA; d_gene: NA; j_gene: TRBJ1-1
CDR3aa: CASSVGADRRLTEAFF; CDR3nt: TGTGCCAGCAGCGTGGGGGCTGACAGGAGGCTCACTGAAGCTTTCTTT; len: 16; v_gene: TRBV9; abundance: NA; d_gene: NA; j_gene: TRBJ1-1
CDR3aa: CAGSGGRYNEQFF; CDR3nt: TGTGCCGGGAGCGGGGGGCGCTACAATGAGCAGTTCTTC; len: 13; v_gene: TRBV5-4; abundance: NA; d_gene: TRBD2; j_gene: TRBJ2-1
CDR3aa: CASSVEGQRLYSGNTIYF; CDR3nt: TGTGCCAGCAGCGTAGAAGGACAGCGCCTATACTCTGGAAACACCATATATTTT; len: 18; v_gene: TRBV9; abundance: NA; d_gene: NA; j_gene: TRBJ1-3
CDR3aa: CASSLRDRDNSPLHF; CDR3nt: TGTGCCAGCAGCCTAAGGGACAGGGATAATTCACCCCTCCACTTT; len: 15; v_gene: TRBV7-8; abundance: NA; d_gene: TRBD1; j_gene: TRBJ1-6
CDR3aa: CASSPGRGDYGYTF; CDR3nt: TGTGCCAGCAGCCCCGGTCGGGGGGACTATGGCTACACCTTC; len: 14; v_gene: TRBV5-8; abundance: NA; d_gene: NA; j_gene: TRBJ1-2
CDR3aa: CASSVTSGENTGELFF; CDR3nt: TGTGCCAGCAGCGTGACTAGCGGGGAGAACACCGGGGAGCTGTTTTTT; len: 16; v_gene: TRBV9; abundance: NA; d_gene: TRBD2; j_gene: TRBJ2-2
CDR3aa: CASSEPGAGNTIYF; CDR3nt: TGTGCCAGCAGTGAACCCGGGGCTGGAAACACCATATATTTT; len: 14; v_gene: TRBV6-1; abundance: NA; d_gene: NA; j_gene: TRBJ1-3
CDR3aa: CASSAQPMGGQPQHF; CDR3nt: TGTGCCAGCAGCGCCCAGCCCATGGGGGGTCAGCCCCAGCATTTT; len: 15; v_gene: TRBV2; abundance: NA; d_gene: NA; j_gene: TRBJ1-5
CDR3aa: CASSLRDKQYF; CDR3nt: TGTGCCAGCAGTCTCAGGGATAAGCAGTACTTC; len: 11; v_gene: TRBV12-3/TRBV12-4; abundance: NA; d_gene: NA; j_gene: TRBJ2-7
CDR3aa: CASSQENRGYEQYF; CDR3nt: TGTGCCAGCAGCCAAGAAAACAGGGGGTACGAGCAGTACTTC; len: 14; v_gene: TRBV3-1/TRBV3-2; abundance: NA; d_gene: TRBD1; j_gene: TRBJ2-7
CDR3aa: CASTPTLLNTEAFF; CDR3nt: TGTGCCAGCACTCCGACTCTGTTGAACACTGAAGCTTTCTTT; len: 14; v_gene: TRBV6-5; abundance: NA; d_gene: NA; j_gene: TRBJ1-1
CDR3aa: CASSTGGGGNQPQHF; CDR3nt: TGTGCCAGTAGCACAGGGGGAGGCGGCAATCAGCCCCAGCATTTT; len: 15; v_gene: TRBV19; abundance: NA; d_gene: TRBD1; j_gene: TRBJ1-5
CDR3aa: CAIAGQGAPEQYF; CDR3nt: TGTGCCATCGCGGGACAGGGGGCGCCTGAGCAGTACTTC; len: 13; v_gene: TRBV10-3; abundance: once; d_gene: TRBD1; j_gene: TRBJ2-7
CDR3aa: CASSSQTGTGELFF; CDR3nt: TGTGCCAGCAGCTCCCAGACCGGGACCGGGGAGCTGTTTTTT; len: 14; v_gene: TRBV9; abundance: NA; d_gene: NA; j_gene: TRBJ2-2
CDR3aa: CASSLTPQGDFNYGYTF; CDR3nt: TGTGCCAGCAGCTTAACCCCCCAAGGAGATTTTAACTATGGCTACACCTTC; len: 17; v_gene: TRBV5-5; abundance: NA; d_gene: NA; j_gene: TRBJ1-2
CDR3aa: CASSLQRNYGYTF; CDR3nt: TGTGCCAGCAGTTTACAGCGGAACTATGGCTACACCTTC; len: 13; v_gene: TRBV27; abundance: once; d_gene: NA; j_gene: TRBJ1-2
CDR3aa: CATSEELAGGRHQTGELFF; CDR3nt: TGTGCCACCAGTGAGGAACTAGCGGGGGGACGACACCAAACCGGGGAGCTGTTTTTT; len: 19; v_gene: TRBV24-1; abundance: NA; d_gene: TRBD2; j_gene: TRBJ2-2
CDR3aa: CASSLAGNNSPLHF; CDR3nt: TGTGCCAGCAGTTTAGCAGGGAATAATTCACCCCTCCACTTT; len: 14; v_gene: TRBV27; abundance: few; d_gene: NA; j_gene: TRBJ1-6
CDR3aa: CASSRVSQEKLFF; CDR3nt: TGCGCCAGCAGCCGGGTATCTCAGGAAAAACTGTTTTTT; len: 13; v_gene: TRBV5-1; abundance: NA; d_gene: NA; j_gene: TRBJ1-4
CDR3aa: CASTIRGRVLNTEAFF; CDR3nt: TGTGCCAGCACCATTAGGGGCAGGGTTTTAAACACTGAAGCTTTCTTT; len: 16; v_gene: TRBV5-6; abundance: NA; d_gene: NA; j_gene: TRBJ1-1
CDR3aa: CASSQDPGGEQYF; CDR3nt: TGCGCCAGCAGCCAAGATCCCGGGGGCGAGCAGTACTTC; len: 13; v_gene: TRBV4-1; abundance: once; d_gene: NA; j_gene: TRBJ2-7
CDR3aa: CASSYAGPNTGELFF; CDR3nt: TGCGCCAGCAGCTATGCGGGGCCGAACACCGGGGAGCTGTTTTTT; len: 15; v_gene: TRBV5-1; abundance: NA; d_gene: NA; j_gene: TRBJ2-2
CDR3aa: CASRTRQGNSPLHF; CDR3nt: TGTGCCAGCAGAACCCGACAGGGGAATTCACCCCTCCACTTT; len: 14; v_gene: TRBV6-5; abundance: once; d_gene: TRBD1; j_gene: TRBJ1-6
CDR3aa: CASSSNSPGLPENQYF; CDR3nt: TGTGCCAGCAGCTCCAACTCCCCGGGACTTCCAGAGAACCAGTACTTC; len: 16; v_gene: TRBV7-7; abundance: NA; d_gene: NA; j_gene: TRBJ2-5
CDR3aa: CASSRSGGAVETQYF; CDR3nt: TGTGCCAGCTCACGTAGCGGGGGGGCCGTGGAGACCCAGTACTTC; len: 15; v_gene: TRBV18; abundance: NA; d_gene: TRBD2; j_gene: TRBJ2-5
CDR3aa: CASSLETGRTDTQYF; CDR3nt: TGCGCCAGCAGCTTGGAGACAGGGCGCACAGATACGCAGTATTTT; len: 15; v_gene: TRBV5-1; abundance: NA; d_gene: TRBD1; j_gene: TRBJ2-3
CDR3aa: CSVEDGGVTYNEQFF; CDR3nt: TGCAGCGTTGAAGACGGGGGAGTCACCTACAATGAGCAGTTCTTC; len: 15; v_gene: TRBV29-1; abundance: NA; d_gene: NA; j_gene: TRBJ2-1
CDR3aa: CASRRDRGYTF; CDR3nt: TGTGCCAGCAGACGGGACAGGGGCTACACCTTC; len: 11; v_gene: TRBV2; abundance: once; d_gene: TRBD1; j_gene: TRBJ1-2
CDR3aa: CASSPDRGMVGELFF; CDR3nt: TGCGCCAGCAGCCCTGACAGGGGAATGGTCGGGGAGCTGTTTTTT; len: 15; v_gene: TRBV5-1; abundance: NA; d_gene: TRBD1; j_gene: TRBJ2-2
CDR3aa: CASSGDRVSSGANVLTF; CDR3nt: TGTGCCAGCAGTGGAGACAGGGTCAGCTCTGGGGCCAACGTCCTGACTTTC; len: 17; v_gene: TRBV2; abundance: NA; d_gene: TRBD1; j_gene: TRBJ2-6
CDR3aa: CASSATSGYEQYF; CDR3nt: TGTGCCAGCAGCGCAACTAGCGGGTACGAGCAGTACTTC; len: 13; v_gene: TRBV9; abundance: NA; d_gene: TRBD2; j_gene: TRBJ2-7
CDR3aa: CASSIGPGVTYEQYF; CDR3nt: TGTGCCAGTAGTATAGGCCCAGGGGTTACCTACGAGCAGTACTTC; len: 15; v_gene: TRBV19; abundance: NA; d_gene: NA; j_gene: TRBJ2-7
CDR3aa: CASSQGAGGFGNTIYF; CDR3nt: TGTGCCAGCAGCCAAGGGGCAGGGGGCTTTGGAAACACCATATATTTT; len: 16; v_gene: TRBV3-1/TRBV3-2; abundance: NA; d_gene: TRBD1; j_gene: TRBJ1-3
CDR3aa: CASSQRQTQMNTEAFF; CDR3nt: TGTGCCAGCAGCCAACGTCAGACTCAAATGAACACTGAAGCTTTCTTT; len: 16; v_gene: TRBV3-1/TRBV3-2; abundance: NA; d_gene: NA; j_gene: TRBJ1-1
CDR3aa: CASGDGGVPGSYNEQFF; CDR3nt: TGTGCCAGCGGGGACGGGGGGGTTCCGGGCTCCTACAATGAGCAGTTCTTC; len: 17; v_gene: TRBV2; abundance: few; d_gene: TRBD2; j_gene: TRBJ2-1
CDR3aa: CASSYSRANEKLFF; CDR3nt: TGTGCCAGCAGTTACTCGCGGGCTAATGAAAAACTGTTTTTT; len: 14; v_gene: TRBV6-5; abundance: once; d_gene: NA; j_gene: TRBJ1-4
CDR3aa: CASSFFAETQYF; CDR3nt: TGTGCCAGCAGTTTTTTTGCGGAGACCCAGTACTTC; len: 12; v_gene: TRBV6-5; abundance: NA; d_gene: NA; j_gene: TRBJ2-5
CDR3aa: CASSLGGQGIDEQYF; CDR3nt: TGTGCCAGCAGCTTAGGGGGACAGGGGATCGACGAGCAGTACTTC; len: 15; v_gene: TRBV11-2; abundance: NA; d_gene: TRBD1; j_gene: TRBJ2-7
CDR3aa: CSASAGGSYNEQFF; CDR3nt: TGCAGTGCTAGTGCCGGGGGGTCCTACAATGAGCAGTTCTTC; len: 14; v_gene: TRBV20-1; abundance: NA; d_gene: TRBD2; j_gene: TRBJ2-1
CDR3aa: CATSPRGDTQYF; CDR3nt: TGTGCCACCTCCCCTAGGGGAGATACGCAGTATTTT; len: 12; v_gene: TRBV12-3/TRBV12-4; abundance: NA; d_gene: NA; j_gene: TRBJ2-3
CDR3aa: CASSSPLEVYGYTF; CDR3nt: TGTGCCAGCAGCTCTCCTTTGGAGGTTTATGGCTACACCTTC; len: 14; v_gene: TRBV9; abundance: NA; d_gene: NA; j_gene: TRBJ1-2
CDR3aa: CASSRPDRGGTEAFF; CDR3nt: TGTGCCAGCAGTCGACCCGACAGGGGGGGGACTGAAGCTTTCTTT; len: 15; v_gene: TRBV6-6; abundance: NA; d_gene: TRBD1; j_gene: TRBJ1-1